The clone carrying this T cell receptor (beta chain) has just a few counts. What it binds is unknown. The second PCR ran roughly 7 to 12 cycles with a sample-barcoded 5' primer and J-beta primers. In TCRdb, the 5' RACE reads were re-called with MiXCR into one record per CDR3 protein. This table holds over 1.5 million distinct CDR3 sequences, about 50% found once. Collection of 7.5 to 10 milliliters of peripheral blood was performed for each donor. Isolation per sample recovered at least 7 million PBMCs. This sample is drawn from a study of blood T cells in healthy people across ages. Study-wide points: PBMCs were not sorted, which prevented a conclusive comparison of naive versus antigen-experienced cells.

This CDR3 spans 20 amino acids. V trimming: 5 bases; J trimming: 2 bases; junction bases outside the gene matches: 20. The clonotype was recovered from a woman aged 40 to 50 in good health. The V and J genes are TRBV12-3 or TRBV12-4 and TRBJ2-7; 11 bases agree with TRBD2. Sample: blood. CDR3: CASSPDRFKTSGDLAYEQYF. CDR3 sequence (DNA): TGTGCCAGCAGTCCAGATCGTTTTAAGACTAGCGGGGATTTGGCCTACGAGCAGTACTTC.